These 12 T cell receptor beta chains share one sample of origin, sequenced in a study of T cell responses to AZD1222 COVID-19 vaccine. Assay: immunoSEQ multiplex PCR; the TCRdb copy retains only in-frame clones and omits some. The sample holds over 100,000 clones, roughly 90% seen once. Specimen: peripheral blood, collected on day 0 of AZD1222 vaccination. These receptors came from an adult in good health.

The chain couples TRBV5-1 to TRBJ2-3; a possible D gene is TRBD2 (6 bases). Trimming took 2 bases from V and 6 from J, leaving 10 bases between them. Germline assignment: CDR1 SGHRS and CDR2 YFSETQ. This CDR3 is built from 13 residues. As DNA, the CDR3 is TGCGCCAGCAGCTTCCGGGAGAGCGATACGCAGTATTTT. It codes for CASSFRESDTQYF.

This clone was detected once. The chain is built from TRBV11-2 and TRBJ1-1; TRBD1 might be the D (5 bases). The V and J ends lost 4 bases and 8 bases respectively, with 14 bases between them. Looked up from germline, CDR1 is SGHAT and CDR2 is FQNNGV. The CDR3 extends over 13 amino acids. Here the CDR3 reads CASSSDMGGEAFF. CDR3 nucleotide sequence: TGTGCCAGCAGCTCCGATATGGGGGGGGAAGCTTTCTTT.

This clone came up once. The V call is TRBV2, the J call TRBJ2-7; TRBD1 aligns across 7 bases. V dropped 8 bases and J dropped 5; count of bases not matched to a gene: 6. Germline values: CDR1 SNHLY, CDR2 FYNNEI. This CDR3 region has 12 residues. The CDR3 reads CASQGEVHEQYF. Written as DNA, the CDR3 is TGTGCCAGCCAGGGGGAAGTCCACGAGCAGTACTTC.

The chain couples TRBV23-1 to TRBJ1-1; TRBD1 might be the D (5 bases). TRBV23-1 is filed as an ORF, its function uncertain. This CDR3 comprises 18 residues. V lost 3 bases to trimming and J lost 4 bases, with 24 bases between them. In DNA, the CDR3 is TGCGCCAGCAGTCACCCCTTAGACCGGGACCCTTGTCGCACTGAAGCTTTCTTT. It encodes CASSHPLDRDPCRTEAFF.

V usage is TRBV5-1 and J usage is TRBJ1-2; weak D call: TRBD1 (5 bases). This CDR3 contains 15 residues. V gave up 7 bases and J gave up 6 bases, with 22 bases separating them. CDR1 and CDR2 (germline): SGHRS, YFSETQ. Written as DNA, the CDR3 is TGCGCCAGCTCGCCTCGGGGCCTTCTAGGGGATGGCTACACCTTC. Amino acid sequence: CASSPRGLLGDGYTF.

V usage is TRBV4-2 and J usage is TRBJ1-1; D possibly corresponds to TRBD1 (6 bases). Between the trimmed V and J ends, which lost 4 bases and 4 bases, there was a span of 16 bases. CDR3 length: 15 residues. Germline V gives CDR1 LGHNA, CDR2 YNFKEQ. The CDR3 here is CASSPDRTGGTEAFF. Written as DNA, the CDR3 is TGTGCCAGCAGCCCCGACAGGACCGGGGGCACTGAAGCTTTCTTT.

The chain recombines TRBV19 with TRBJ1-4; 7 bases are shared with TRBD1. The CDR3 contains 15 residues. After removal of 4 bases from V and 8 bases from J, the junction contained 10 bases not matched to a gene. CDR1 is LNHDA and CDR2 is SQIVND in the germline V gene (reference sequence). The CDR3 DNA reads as TGTGCCAGTAGTACAGGACAGGCCTCTAGGGAAAAACTGTTTTTT. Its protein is CASSTGQASREKLFF.

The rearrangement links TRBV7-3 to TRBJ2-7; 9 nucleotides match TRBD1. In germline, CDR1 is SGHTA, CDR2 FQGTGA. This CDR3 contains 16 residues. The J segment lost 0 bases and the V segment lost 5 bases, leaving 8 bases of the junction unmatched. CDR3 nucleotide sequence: TGTGCCAGCAGCCCCACGGGGACAGGGAGCTCCTACGAGCAGTACTTC. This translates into CASSPTGTGSSYEQYF.

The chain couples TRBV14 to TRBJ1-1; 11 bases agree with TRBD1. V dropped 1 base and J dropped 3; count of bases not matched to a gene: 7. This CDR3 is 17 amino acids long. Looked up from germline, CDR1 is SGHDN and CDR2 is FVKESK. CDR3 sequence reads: CASSQAGTGGWYTEAFF. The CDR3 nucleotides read TGTGCCAGCAGCCAAGCCGGGACAGGGGGATGGTACACTGAAGCTTTCTTT.

The CDR3 spells CASSLGAGLQYF. Here the CDR3 DNA reads TGTGCCAGCAGCTTGGGGGCGGGACTCCAGTACTTC. The rearrangement uses TRBV7-8 and TRBJ2-5, with D possibly called TRBD1 or TRBD2 (6 bases each). The CDR3 has 12 residues. Trimming cost V 3 bases and J 10 bases, with 12 bases left between them. Germline CDR1 is SGHVS and CDR2 is FQNEAQ.

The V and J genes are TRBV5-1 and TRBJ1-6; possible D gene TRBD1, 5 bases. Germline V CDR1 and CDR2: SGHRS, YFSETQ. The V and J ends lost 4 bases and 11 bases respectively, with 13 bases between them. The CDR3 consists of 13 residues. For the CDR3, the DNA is TGCGCCAGCAGCCCGCGGGACCCAACACCCCTCCACTTT. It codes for CASSPRDPTPLHF. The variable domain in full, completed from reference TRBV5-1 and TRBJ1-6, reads KAGVTQTPRYLIKTRGQQVTLSCSPISGHRSVSWYQQTPGQGLQFLFEYFSETQRNKGNFPGRFSGRQFSNSRSEMNVSTLELGDSALYLCASSPRDPTPLHFGNGTRLTVT.

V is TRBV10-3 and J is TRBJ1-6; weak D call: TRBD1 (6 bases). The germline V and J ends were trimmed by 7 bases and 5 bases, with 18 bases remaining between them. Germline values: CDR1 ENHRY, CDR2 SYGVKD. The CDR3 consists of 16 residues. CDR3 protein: CAIKSAKQGDNSPLHF. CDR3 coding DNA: TGTGCCATCAAATCCGCGAAACAGGGCGATAATTCACCCCTCCACTTT.